This T cell receptor beta chain is from a study of tumor-infiltrating lymphocytes in primary liver carcinoma. Background on the study: Patients were both men and women, whose ages ran from 30 to 69 years. The study reported T1-T3 N0M0 tumors spanning 4.2 to 10 cm. Each sample had roughly 3.65 to 7.13 million productive TCRbeta reads regardless of tissue type.

Scientists recovered RNA and DNA together from about 20-30 mg of unsorted bulk tissue. Concerning this clonotype itself: Its specificity is not known.

A constant-region primer served to make TCR beta cDNA from roughly 460 ng total RNA. TCR beta libraries came from three nested multiplex PCR rounds using slightly modified ARM-PCR. TCRdb fed the multiplex PCR reads into MiXCR, producing one record per CDR3 protein. Among just under 95,000 distinct CDR3 sequences listed, 55% to 75% were seen once. Study results and limitations: Tumors had a top-250-clone fraction that was significantly higher than blood (p = 0.039).

The receptor's source is a man between 40 and 49 years old with primary liver carcinoma and hepatitis B virus infection. Sequenced sample: tumor-adjacent normal liver tissue.

This chain's CDR3 is CASSSEPPGINEQFF. CDR3 coding DNA: TGTGCCAGTTCCTCTGAGCCTCCGGGGATCAATGAGCAGTTCTTC. V gene TRBV6-2 or TRBV6-3 combines with J gene TRBJ2-1, with D maybe TRBD2 (5 bases). The V gene's germline CDR1 is MNHEY and CDR2 SVGEGT. V dropped 9 bases and J dropped 6 bases, with 21 bases sitting between them. The CDR3 extends over 15 amino acids.